This T cell receptor (beta chain) was documented in a study of blood T cells in healthy people across ages. Findings and caveats of the study: Shifts in expanded clonotypes may have been confounded by donor CMV status, which was unknown. The long-lived group displayed more naive CD4+ cells, plus higher diversity, than the aged donors did.

The J segment lost 0 bases and the V segment lost 6 bases, leaving 6 bases of the junction unmatched. The CDR3 totals 16 residues. The second PCR ran roughly 6 to 11 cycles with a sample-barcoded 5' primer and J-beta primers. TCRdb re-called the 5' RACE reads through MiXCR, storing one row per CDR3 protein. In the table there are about 760,000 distinct CDR3 sequences, 25% of which are singletons. Comment on this clonotype: Its target is not known.

The data were also submitted as part of a second study, on T cells of mothers and their children. That paper notes: During the second PCR, the M1S primer introduced sample barcodes along with 2-4 random nucleotides. Every mother produced more than 9 million TCR beta CDR3 reads, whereas every child provided several million.

This receptor was obtained from a boy under 18 in good health. The sequencing sample was made of blood. The rearrangement uses TRBV12-3 or TRBV12-4 and TRBJ2-1, with 9 bases that match TRBD2. The CDR3 here is CASSVGGGVSYNEQFF. CDR3 sequence (DNA): TGTGCCAGCAGCGTAGGCGGGGGGGTCTCCTACAATGAGCAGTTCTTC.